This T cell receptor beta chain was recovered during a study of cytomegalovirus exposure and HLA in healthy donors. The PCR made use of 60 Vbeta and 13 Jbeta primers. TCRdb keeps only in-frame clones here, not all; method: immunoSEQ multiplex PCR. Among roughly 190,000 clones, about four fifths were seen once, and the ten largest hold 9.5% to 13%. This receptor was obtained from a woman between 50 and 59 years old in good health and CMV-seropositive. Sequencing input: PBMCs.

CDR3 sequence (DNA): TGTGCCAGTAGTATGGGGGGTGGATCTGGGGCCAACGTCCTGACTTTC. Translation: CASSMGGGSGANVLTF. The gene calls are TRBV19 and TRBJ2-6; possible D gene TRBD2, 6 bases. This CDR3 comprises 16 residues. Germline CDR1 is LNHDA and CDR2 is SQIVND (reference sequence). V gave up 3 bases and J gave up 1 base, with 10 bases separating them.